These 16 T cell receptor beta chains share one sample of origin, sequenced in a study of prognosis after radiotherapy for stage I lung cancer. Two-round multiplex PCR on genomic DNA was the method by which TCR beta CDR3 was amplified. The first PCR round targeted every TRBV and TRBJ gene with specific primers. TCRdb analysed the multiplex PCR reads with MiXCR anew, one entry per CDR3 protein. This sample carries around 31,000 distinct CDR3 sequences, under 60% of them seen once, and the ten largest clones take 16%. The sequences come from PBMCs, collected before or after stereotactic body radiation therapy (not recorded which). These receptor sequences come from a donor over 45 with non-small cell lung cancer.

There are many counts of this clonotype. The chain joins TRBV10-3 to TRBJ2-3, with D uncertain. CDR1 and CDR2 (germline): ENHRY, SYGVKD. The V and J ends lost 2 bases and 0 bases respectively, with 6 bases between them. This CDR3 is built from 14 residues. CDR3 protein: CAISEGDSTDTQYF. As DNA, the CDR3 is TGTGCCATCAGTGAGGGGGATAGCACAGATACGCAGTATTTT.

Details on this clonotype: A far larger clone is off by one base, so a read error is likely. The rearrangement links TRBV6-9 to TRBJ1-1, with unresolved D. The V end was cut by 3 bases, the J end by 3 bases, with 8 bases between. Germline lookup yields CDR1 MNHGY and CDR2 SVAAGI. CDR3 length: 13 amino acids. The CDR3, as DNA: TGTGCCAGCAGTTACAGGACTTACACTGAAGCTTTCTTT. This codes for CASSYRTYTEAFF.

The rearrangement links TRBV6-1 to TRBJ2-2; D call uncertain. The V gene's germline CDR1 is MNHNS and CDR2 SASEGT. Trimming stripped 2 bases from V and 0 bases from J, with 19 bases between. This CDR3 has 19 amino acids. Here the CDR3 reads CASSELRSGGWANTGELFF. The CDR3 DNA reads TGTGCCAGCAGTGAACTCCGGTCTGGTGGCTGGGCGAACACCGGGGAGCTGTTTTTT.

Concerning this clonotype itself: This CDR3 is missing its conserved last phenylalanine or tryptophan, likely due to a read error. The limits of the CDR3 on the DNA are not certain, so only TCRdb's listed CDR3 is given. The chain links TRBV5-1 to TRBJ2-7; TRBD1 reflects the table's D call only, with no check against the DNA. Germline lookup yields CDR1 SGHRS and CDR2 YFSETQ. From its first to its last residue, the CDR3 has 8 amino acids. CDR3 sequence reads: CASSLAGT.

The table lists this clonotype with many counts. The J gene is TRBJ2-2, the V gene TRBV20-1, with D unresolved. The CDR3 has 14 residues. The germline V and J ends were trimmed by 0 bases and 6 bases, with 11 bases remaining between them. Germline CDR1 and CDR2: DFQATT and SNEGSKA (reference sequence). The CDR3 region has the DNA TGCAGTGCTAGAGATCCCGGCGGATCCGGGGAGCTGTTTTTT. Translation: CSARDPGGSGELFF.

This clonotype is medium-sized within its sample. V usage is TRBV11-3 and J usage is TRBJ1-2; no clear D gene. This CDR3 has 14 residues. V lost 5 bases to trimming and J lost 8 bases, with 18 bases between them. CDR1 is SGHNT, CDR2 YENEEA, per germline. CDR3 coding DNA: TGTGCCAGCAGCCCTAACGACGGCATTATGGGCTACACCTTC. Amino acid sequence: CASSPNDGIMGYTF. Using reference TRBV11-3 and TRBJ1-2 for the parts outside the CDR3, the full variable domain is EAGVVQSPRYKIIEKKQPVAFWCNPISGHNTLYWYLQNLGQGPELLIRYENEEAVDDSQLPKDRFSAERLKGVDSTLKIQPAELGDSAVYLCASSPNDGIMGYTFGSGTRLTVV.

Comment on this clonotype: A much larger clone sits a single nucleotide away, making a read error possible. The chain employs TRBV14 and TRBJ2-1; perhaps TRBD2 as D (6 bases). This CDR3 is 15 amino acids long. Trimming stripped 4 bases from V and 6 bases from J, with 16 bases between. Germline V lookup: CDR1 SGHDN, CDR2 FVKESK. The CDR3 loop reads CASSRRGGISNEQFF. CDR3 bases: TGTGCCAGCAGCCGGCGGGGCGGGATCTCCAATGAGCAGTTCTTC.

Concerning this clonotype itself: Sequence at one end of the junction differs from germline and may be a read error. The J gene is TRBJ2-7, the V gene TRBV6-5; the match to TRBD2 covers 13 bases. The CDR3 consists of 20 residues. Germline CDR1 MNHEY, CDR2 SVGAGI. The CDR3 DNA is TGTGCCAACAGTTTGGTATTTTGGGGACTAGCGGGACCCCCACGATACGATCAGTACTTC. As protein: CANSLVFWGLAGPPRYDQYF.

At least ten counts were recorded for this clonotype. This CDR3 is CAWSTGSVDTQYF. In nucleotides, the CDR3 is TGTGCCTGGAGTACAGGGTCTGTAGATACGCAGTATTTT. The chain employs TRBV30 and TRBJ2-3; D might be TRBD1 (6 bases). The CDR3 is 13 amino acids. Germline CDR1 GTSNPN, CDR2 SVGIG (reference sequence). V was trimmed by 2 bases and J by 5 bases, leaving 11 bases between them.

In this sample, this clonotype turned up many times. The chain carries TRBV12-3 or TRBV12-4 and TRBJ1-3, with D unresolved. V lost 4 bases to trimming and J lost 4 bases, with 5 bases between them. This CDR3 contains 12 residues. DNA of the CDR3: TGTGCCAGCAGTTCTTTGGGAAACACCATATATTTT. It encodes CASSSLGNTIYF.

This rearrangement joins TRBV7-2 to TRBJ2-1; 11 nucleotides align to TRBD2. With 5 bases clipped from V and 9 bases from J, the junction kept 21 bases outside the gene matches. The CDR3 contains 19 residues. Germline CDR1 SGHTA, CDR2 FQGNSA. This CDR3 is CASSLRPSGRTPIRGEQFF. CDR3 nucleotides: TGTGCCAGCAGCCTCCGGCCTAGCGGGAGGACCCCGATTAGGGGTGAGCAGTTCTTC.

This clonotype was seen repeatedly, ten times or more. This chain joins TRBV12-3 or TRBV12-4 and TRBJ1-3; D is possibly TRBD1 (5 bases). The V gene lost 8 bases and the J gene lost 5 bases, with 19 bases spanning the gap. This CDR3 region has 15 residues. This CDR3 is CASGQGVTVRNTIYF. The CDR3 region has the DNA TGTGCCAGCGGGCAAGGGGTGACGGTTAGAAACACCATATATTTT.

This clonotype has at least ten counts. The gene calls are TRBV5-8 and TRBJ2-5; weak D call: TRBD2 (5 bases). Trimming pared 2 bases from V and 5 bases from J, leaving 10 bases between. The CDR3 has 13 amino acids. The germline V gene has CDR1 SGHTS and CDR2 YDEGEE. The chain's CDR3 is CASSLMRGETQYF. CDR3 sequence (DNA): TGTGCCAGCAGCTTAATGAGAGGGGAGACCCAGTACTTC.

In this sample, this clonotype turned up many times. The V call is TRBV28, the J call TRBJ1-2; 10 nucleotides line up with TRBD1. The germline V gene encodes CDR1 MDHEN and CDR2 SYDVKM. The length of the CDR3 is 14 residues. V was clipped by 4 bases and J by 7 bases; unmatched bases: 6. Here the CDR3 reads CASSSTGGSGGYTF. Written as DNA, the CDR3 is TGTGCCAGCAGTTCGACAGGGGGCTCGGGTGGCTACACCTTC.

This clonotype has at least ten counts. The chain couples TRBV6-1 to TRBJ2-7, with TRBD2 identical over 7 bases. The CDR3 totals 15 residues. V shed 5 bases, J shed 0 bases, and the junction held 7 bases outside the gene matches. CDR1 and CDR2 (germline): MNHNS, SASEGT. The CDR3 DNA reads TGTGCCAGCAGTTACGGCGGGAGCCTCTCCTACGAGCAGTACTTC. Its translation is CASSYGGSLSYEQYF.

This clonotype was counted at least ten times. A much larger clone lies a single base off, so this may be a read error. J is TRBJ2-7 and V is TRBV7-2; TRBD2 agrees at 9 bases. The germline V gene has CDR1 SGHTA and CDR2 FQGNSA. This CDR3 has 15 amino acids. The DNA of the CDR3 is TGTGCCAGCGGCTTCACCGGGACTAGCCCCTACGAGCAGTACTTC. It yields the protein CASGFTGTSPYEQYF.